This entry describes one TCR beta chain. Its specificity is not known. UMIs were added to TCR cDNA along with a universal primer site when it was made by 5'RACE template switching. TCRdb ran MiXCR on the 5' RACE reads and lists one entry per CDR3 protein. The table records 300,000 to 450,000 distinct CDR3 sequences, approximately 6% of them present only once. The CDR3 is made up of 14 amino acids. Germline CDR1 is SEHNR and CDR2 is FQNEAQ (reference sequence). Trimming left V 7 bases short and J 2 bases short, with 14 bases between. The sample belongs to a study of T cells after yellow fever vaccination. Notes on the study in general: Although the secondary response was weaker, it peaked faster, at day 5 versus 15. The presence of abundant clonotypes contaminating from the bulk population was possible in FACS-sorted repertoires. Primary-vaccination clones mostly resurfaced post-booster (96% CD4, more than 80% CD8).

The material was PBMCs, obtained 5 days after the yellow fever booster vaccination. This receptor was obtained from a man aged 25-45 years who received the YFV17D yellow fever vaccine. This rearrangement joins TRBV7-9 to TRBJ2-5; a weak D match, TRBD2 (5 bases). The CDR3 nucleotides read TGTGCCAGCATCTCCCTCCGAGGGCAAGAGACCCAGTACTTC. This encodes CASISLRGQETQYF.